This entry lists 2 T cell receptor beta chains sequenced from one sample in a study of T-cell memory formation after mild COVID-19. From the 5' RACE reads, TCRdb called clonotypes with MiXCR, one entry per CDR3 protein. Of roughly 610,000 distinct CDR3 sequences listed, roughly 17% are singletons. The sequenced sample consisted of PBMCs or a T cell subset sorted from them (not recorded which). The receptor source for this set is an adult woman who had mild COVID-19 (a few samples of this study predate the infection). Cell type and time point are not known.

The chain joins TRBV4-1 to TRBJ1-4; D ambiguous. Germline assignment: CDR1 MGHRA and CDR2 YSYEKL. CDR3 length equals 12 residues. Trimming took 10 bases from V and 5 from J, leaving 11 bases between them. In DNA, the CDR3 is TGCGCCACCCAGACGGGGAATGAAAAACTGTTTTTT. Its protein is CATQTGNEKLFF.

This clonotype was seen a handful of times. The CDR3 coding sequence is TGTGCCAGCAGCCCAGGGGGCGTGAACACCGGGGAGCTGTTTTTT. This encodes CASSPGGVNTGELFF. This chain connects TRBV5-4 to TRBJ2-2; TRBD1 agrees at 8 bases. The junction had 3 bases not matched to a gene; V was cut back by 4 bases and J by 1 base. The germline V gene has CDR1 SGHNT and CDR2 YYREEE (reference sequence). This CDR3 is built from 15 residues.